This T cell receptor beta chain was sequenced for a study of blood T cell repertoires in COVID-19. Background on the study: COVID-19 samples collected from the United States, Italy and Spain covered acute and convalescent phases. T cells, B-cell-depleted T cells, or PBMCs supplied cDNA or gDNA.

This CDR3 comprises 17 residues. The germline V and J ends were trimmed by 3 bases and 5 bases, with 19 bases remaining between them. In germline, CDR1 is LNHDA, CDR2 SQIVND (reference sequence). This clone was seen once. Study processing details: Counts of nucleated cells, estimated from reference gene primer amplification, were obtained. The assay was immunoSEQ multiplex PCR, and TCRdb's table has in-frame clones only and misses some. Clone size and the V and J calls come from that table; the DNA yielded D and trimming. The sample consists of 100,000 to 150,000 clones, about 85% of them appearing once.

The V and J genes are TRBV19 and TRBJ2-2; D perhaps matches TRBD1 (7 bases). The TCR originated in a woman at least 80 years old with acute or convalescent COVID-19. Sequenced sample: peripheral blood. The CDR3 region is CASSIQYPRGVTGELFF. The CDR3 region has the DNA TGTGCCAGTAGTATTCAGTACCCCAGGGGGGTAACCGGGGAGCTGTTTTTT.